A selection of T cell receptor beta chains follows, all from one sample in a study of T cell responses to AZD1222 COVID-19 vaccine. Sequencing used immunoSEQ multiplex PCR; TCRdb keeps in-frame clones, though not all of them. The table has about 110,000 clones, roughly 84% seen once. The source material was peripheral blood, sampled on day 0 of AZD1222 vaccination. These receptors were obtained from an adult in good health. Each CDR3 is given with its conserved first and last residue. Fields, in order: D gene, clone size, J gene, CDR3 length, V gene, CDR3 DNA, CDR3 protein. The D gene is left open where the match is weak. For some rows the clone size is stated as once, few or many, or as a class when expanded; others skip it.

TRBD1	-	TRBJ2-1	17	TRBV3-1/TRBV3-2	TGTGCCAGCAGCCAAGATACAGGGGGAAGCTCCTACAATGAGCAGTTCTTC	CASSQDTGGSSYNEQFF
-	-	TRBJ2-5	11	TRBV5-1	TGCGCCAGCAGCTCACAAGAGACCCAGTACTTC	CASSSQETQYF
-	-	TRBJ1-2	14	TRBV3-1/TRBV3-2	TGTGCCAGCAGCCAATGGACGGCCAACTATGGCTACACCTTC	CASSQWTANYGYTF
TRBD2	-	TRBJ2-3	16	TRBV11-2	TGTGCCAGCAGCCGCATTAGCGGGGGGGCAACAGATACGCAGTATTTT	CASSRISGGATDTQYF
-	-	TRBJ1-1	15	TRBV18	TGTGCCAGCTCAACTGACAGTTTCATGAACACTGAAGCTTTCTTT	CASSTDSFMNTEAFF
-	-	TRBJ1-2	13	TRBV3-1/TRBV3-2	TGTGCCAGCAGCCAAGAACAGAGATATGGCTACACCTTC	CASSQEQRYGYTF
-	-	TRBJ1-2	9	TRBV15	TGTGCCACTGTCGTGCGCACCTTATTC	CATVVRTLF
-	-	TRBJ1-2	12	TRBV15	TGTGCCACCAGCAGAGATAACTATGGCTACACCTTC	CATSRDNYGYTF
-	-	TRBJ2-3	15	TRBV12-2	TGTGCAAGTCGCTTAGAAGGACCGGACGTAGATACGCAGTATTTT	CASRLEGPDVDTQYF
-	once	TRBJ2-7	15	TRBV20-1	TGCAGTGCTAGTAGTATGGCGAGACCCTCTGGGGAGCAGTACTTC	CSASSMARPSGEQYF
TRBD2	-	TRBJ2-7	15	TRBV5-1	TGCGCCAGCAGCCCGGGAGCGGGGGTCACCTACGAGCAGTACTTC	CASSPGAGVTYEQYF
-	-	TRBJ2-7	14	TRBV3-1/TRBV3-2	TGTGCCAGCAGCCCGGGACCCGAATCGTACGAGCAGTACTTC	CASSPGPESYEQYF
TRBD2	-	TRBJ2-1	16	TRBV18	TGTGCCAGCTCACCACCACAGCGGGGACTTTACAATGAGCAGTTCTTC	CASSPPQRGLYNEQFF
-	-	TRBJ1-3	17	TRBV3-1/TRBV3-2	TGTGCCAGCAGCCTCCGACGGACGGTGAGCTCTGGAAACACCATATATTTT	CASSLRRTVSSGNTIYF
-	-	TRBJ2-1	15	TRBV5-1	TGCGCCAGCAGCTTTCCGGCCCACTCCTACAATGAGCAGTTCTTC	CASSFPAHSYNEQFF
TRBD2	-	TRBJ2-1	15	TRBV6-4	TGTGCCAGCAGCGTTAGCGGGGGGGCCGGAGATGAGCAGTTCTTC	CASSVSGGAGDEQFF
-	-	TRBJ1-1	13	TRBV12-5	TGTGCTAGTGGCAACAGGGAGGACACTGAAGCTTTCTTT	CASGNREDTEAFF
-	-	TRBJ1-2	11	TRBV7-9	TGTGCCAGCAGCTTAGCGGGTGGCTACACCTTC	CASSLAGGYTF
-	-	TRBJ2-2	15	TRBV7-2	TGTGCCAGCGGTCCCAGAACCGCGAACACCGGGGAGCTGTTTTTT	CASGPRTANTGELFF
-	-	TRBJ1-5	14	TRBV18	TGTGCCAGCTCACCACGCAGTGGCAATCAGCCCCAGCATTTT	CASSPRSGNQPQHF
TRBD1	-	TRBJ1-2	13	TRBV19	TGTGCCAGTAGTAGACAGGGAAACTATGGCTACACCTTC	CASSRQGNYGYTF
-	-	TRBJ1-2	13	TRBV19	TGTGCCAGTAGTATTAAGGGTAACTATGGCTACACCTTC	CASSIKGNYGYTF
TRBD2	-	TRBJ2-7	15	TRBV7-2	TGTGCCAGCAGCTTAACTAGCGGGGGGTCCTACGAGCAGTACTTC	CASSLTSGGSYEQYF
TRBD1	-	TRBJ1-3	17	TRBV2	TGTGCCAGCAGTGAAGCCCCGGACAGGGAGGTAAGACACACCATATATTTT	CASSEAPDREVRHTIYF
TRBD1	-	TRBJ2-7	13	TRBV10-2	TGCGCCAGCGGGAGACAGGGGTGGTCCGAGCAGTACTTC	CASGRQGWSEQYF
-	-	TRBJ2-2	15	TRBV30	TGTGCCTGGAGTGTACTTGGTTCGGCCACCGGGGAGCTGTTTTTT	CAWSVLGSATGELFF
TRBD1	-	TRBJ2-1	18	TRBV5-5	TGTGCCAGCAGCTCGGACAGGGTGGTTGATAGCCCCTACAATGAGCAGTTCTTC	CASSSDRVVDSPYNEQFF
-	-	TRBJ2-7	12	TRBV6-5	TGTGCCAGCAGTTCCGACTCCTACGAGCAGTACTTC	CASSSDSYEQYF
-	-	TRBJ1-2	14	TRBV5-4	TGTGCCAGCAGCTTGCAAGGGCTCGGCTATGGCTACACCTTC	CASSLQGLGYGYTF
-	-	TRBJ2-2	14	TRBV2	TGTGCCAGCAAGAGGGGGGATAACACCGGGGAGCTGTTTTTT	CASKRGDNTGELFF
-	few	TRBJ2-7	13	TRBV5-4	TGTGCCAGCAGCTTCCTGCCCACCTACGAGCAGTACTTC	CASSFLPTYEQYF
-	once	TRBJ2-7	15	TRBV7-2	TGTGCCAGCAGCTTAGTTGCCCCGCCCGGTCACGAGCAGTACTTC	CASSLVAPPGHEQYF
-	-	TRBJ1-2	12	TRBV15	TGTGCCACCAGCCAGGCTAACTATGGCTACACCTTC	CATSQANYGYTF
-	-	TRBJ2-1	12	TRBV5-1	TGCGCCAGCGGCTTCCCGGGCAATGAGCAGTTCTTC	CASGFPGNEQFF
-	-	TRBJ2-6	14	TRBV27	TGTGCCAGCAGTTTGGGCTCTGGGGCCAACGTCCTGACTTTC	CASSLGSGANVLTF
-	-	TRBJ1-3	16	TRBV5-4	TGTGCCAGCAGCTCCAAACCGCTGCGATTCGGAAACACCATATATTTT	CASSSKPLRFGNTIYF
-	-	TRBJ2-1	10	TRBV20-1	TGCAGTGCTAGGGCCGAAACTACGTTCTTC	CSARAETTFF
-	-	TRBJ1-1	12	TRBV19	TGTGCCAGTATGGGGGTCAACACTGAAGCTTTCTTT	CASMGVNTEAFF
-	-	TRBJ2-1	16	TRBV3-1/TRBV3-2	TGTGCCAGCAGCCAAGATCCCGCCGCAGCCTACAATGAGCAGTTCTTC	CASSQDPAAAYNEQFF
TRBD2	-	TRBJ2-5	16	TRBV4-2	TGTGCCAGCAGCTCCCAACCTAGCGGGGGCCAAGAGACCCAGTACTTC	CASSSQPSGGQETQYF
-	-	TRBJ2-7	13	TRBV7-2	TGTGCCAGCAGCCTAAACGGGGGTCTCGAGCAGTACTTC	CASSLNGGLEQYF
TRBD2	-	TRBJ2-1	20	TRBV4-1	TGCGCCAGCAGCCAAGATAGTACGGGGAGGCGGGGGGCCTCCTACAATGAGCAGTTCTTC	CASSQDSTGRRGASYNEQFF
TRBD1	-	TRBJ1-2	14	TRBV10-2	TGCGCCAGCAGAGACAGGGTGAGGATGGATGGCTACACCTTC	CASRDRVRMDGYTF
-	-	TRBJ1-1	13	TRBV5-1	TGCGCCAGCAGAGGGGTGGGGAACACTGAAGCTTTCTTT	CASRGVGNTEAFF
TRBD1	-	TRBJ2-7	14	TRBV6-2/TRBV6-3	TGTGCCAGCAGCAAGACAGGGCTCCCCTACGAGCAGTACTTC	CASSKTGLPYEQYF
-	-	TRBJ1-3	14	TRBV6-1	TGTGCCAGCCAAACAGGGAGCTCTGGAAACACCATATATTTT	CASQTGSSGNTIYF
-	-	TRBJ2-1	14	TRBV15	TGTGCCACCAGCAGAGATCAAGGGAACAATGAGCAGTTCTTC	CATSRDQGNNEQFF
-	-	TRBJ1-2	14	TRBV21-1	TGTGCCAGCAGGAAAAATTCCAGGGTCTATGGCTACACCTTC	CASRKNSRVYGYTF